This TCR beta chain appears in the sequencing data of a study of identical twins. The CDR3 length is 18 residues. V shed 1 base and J shed 2 bases, with 20 bases lying between them. Germline assignment: CDR1 SGHDT and CDR2 YYEEEE. In its sample, this clonotype was seen a few times. TCRdb ran MiXCR on the 5' RACE reads and lists one entry per CDR3 protein. Among 260,000 or so distinct CDR3 sequences listed, around 7.6% were seen once. This sample was also put to use in a study of yellow fever vaccine responses in identical twins.

This receptor was taken from a woman in her late teens or twenties in good health. The genes are TRBV5-6 and TRBJ2-3; no clear D gene. The sequencing input was CD8+ T cells sorted from blood. Here the CDR3 DNA reads TGTGCCAGCAGCTTGAAAGATCGGCACGGGCTGTCCACAGATACGCAGTATTTT. Protein: CASSLKDRHGLSTDTQYF.